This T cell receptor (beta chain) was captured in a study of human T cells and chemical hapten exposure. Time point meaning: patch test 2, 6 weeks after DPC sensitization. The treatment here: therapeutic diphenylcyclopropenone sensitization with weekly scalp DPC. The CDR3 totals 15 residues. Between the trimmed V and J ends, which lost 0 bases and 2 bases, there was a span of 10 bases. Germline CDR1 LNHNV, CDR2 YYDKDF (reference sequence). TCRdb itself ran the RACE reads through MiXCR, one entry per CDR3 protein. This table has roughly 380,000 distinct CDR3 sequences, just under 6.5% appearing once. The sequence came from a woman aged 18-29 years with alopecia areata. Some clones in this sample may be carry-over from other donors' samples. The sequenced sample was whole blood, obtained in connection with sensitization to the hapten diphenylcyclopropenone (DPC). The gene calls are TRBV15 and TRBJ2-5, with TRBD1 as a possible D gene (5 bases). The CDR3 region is CATSRDRVGQETQYF. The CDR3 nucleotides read TGTGCCACCAGCAGAGACAGGGTAGGACAAGAGACCCAGTACTTC.